This entry concerns a single T cell receptor (beta chain). The sample belongs to a study of cytomegalovirus exposure and HLA in healthy donors. It was the approximately 110-subject validation cohort, separate from the roughly 700-subject first cohort, to which the donors belonged. Sequenced by immunoSEQ multiplex PCR; TCRdb stores in-frame clones only, minus some. Altogether a few hundred thousand clones are present, 88% being singletons, with the ten largest covering around 1%. From germline, CDR1 is SGHDT and CDR2 YYEEEE. V gave up 4 bases and J gave up 2 bases, with 7 bases separating them. The CDR3 has 12 residues.

The J gene is TRBJ2-7, the V gene TRBV5-6; D is possibly TRBD2 (6 bases). The TCR sequence derives from a man aged 25-40 years in good health and CMV-seronegative. Sequenced sample: PBMCs. In DNA form, the CDR3 reads TGTGCCAGCAGCGGGGGGACCTACGAGCAGTACTTC. Amino acid sequence: CASSGGTYEQYF.